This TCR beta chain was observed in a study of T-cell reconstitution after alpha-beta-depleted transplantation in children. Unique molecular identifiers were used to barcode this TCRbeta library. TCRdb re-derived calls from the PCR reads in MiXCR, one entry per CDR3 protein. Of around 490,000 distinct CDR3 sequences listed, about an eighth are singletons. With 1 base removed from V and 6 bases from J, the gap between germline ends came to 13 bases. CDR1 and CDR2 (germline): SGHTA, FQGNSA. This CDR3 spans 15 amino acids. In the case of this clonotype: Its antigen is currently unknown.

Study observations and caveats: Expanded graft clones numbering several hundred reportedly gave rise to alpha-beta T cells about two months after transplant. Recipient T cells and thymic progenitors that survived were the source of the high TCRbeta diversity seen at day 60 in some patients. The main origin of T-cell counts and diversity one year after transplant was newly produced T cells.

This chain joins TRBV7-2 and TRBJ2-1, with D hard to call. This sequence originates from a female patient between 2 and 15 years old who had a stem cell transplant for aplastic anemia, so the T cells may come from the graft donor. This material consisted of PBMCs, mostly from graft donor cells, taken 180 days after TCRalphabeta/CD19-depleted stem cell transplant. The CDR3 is CASSLGGPPSNEQFF. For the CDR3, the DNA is TGTGCCAGCAGCTTAGGAGGACCCCCTAGCAATGAGCAGTTCTTC. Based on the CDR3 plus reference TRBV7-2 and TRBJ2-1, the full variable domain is GAGVSQSPSNKVTEKGKDVELRCDPISGHTALYWYRQSLGQGLEFLIYFQGNSAPDKSGLPSDRFSAERTGGSVSTLTIQRTQQEDSAVYLCASSLGGPPSNEQFFGPGTRLTVL.